The 20 T cell receptor beta chains given below trace back to one sample, sequenced in a study of blood T cell repertoires in COVID-19. Profiling relied on immunoSEQ multiplex PCR, and the TCRdb table lists in-frame clones only, not all of them. The sample records approximately 210,000 clones, 84% being singletons. Sequenced sample: peripheral blood. These receptors originate from a human donor in a cohort sampled during active COVID-19.

The rearrangement uses TRBV28 and TRBJ2-5; TRBD1 matches at 7 bases. The CDR3 extends over 15 amino acids. Losses at the gene ends were 5 bases for V and 9 bases for J; bases not matched to a gene: 15. Germline V gives CDR1 MDHEN, CDR2 SYDVKM. The CDR3 coding sequence is TGTGCCAGCAGTCTACCGACAGGGCCTCAGTCGGCCCAGTACTTC. This translates into CASSLPTGPQSAQYF.

This chain uses TRBV28 with TRBJ1-2; 7 bases line up with TRBD1. J lost 0 bases, V lost 5 bases, and 12 bases had no gene match. The CDR3 runs 17 residues. The germline gives CDR1 MDHEN, CDR2 SYDVKM. CDR3: CASSGRGGVLPNYGYTF. The CDR3 coding sequence is TGTGCCAGCAGTGGGAGAGGGGGCGTGCTCCCTAACTATGGCTACACCTTC.

This sequence joins TRBV19 and TRBJ2-3; TRBD2 matches at 8 bases. The V gene end was trimmed by 3 bases and the J gene end by 6 bases; junction bases not matched to a gene: 5. The CDR3 covers 14 residues. In germline, CDR1 is LNHDA, CDR2 SQIVND (reference sequence). The CDR3 protein is CASSISGSWDTQYF. CDR3 nucleotide sequence: TGTGCCAGTAGTATCAGCGGGAGTTGGGATACGCAGTATTTT.

The V and J genes are TRBV7-3 and TRBJ1-1; TRBD1 matches 10 bases. Germline V gene lookup returns CDR1 SGHTA and CDR2 FQGTGA. This CDR3 has 15 amino acids. V shed 4 bases, J shed 6 bases, and the junction held 8 bases outside the gene matches. In nucleotides, the CDR3 is TGTGCCAGCAGCTCGAAGACAGGGGGCAGCGCTGAAGCTTTCTTT. It yields the protein CASSSKTGGSAEAFF. Filled out from reference TRBV7-3 and TRBJ1-1, the complete variable domain reads GAGVSQTPSNKVTEKGKYVELRCDPISGHTALYWYRQSLGQGPEFLIYFQGTGAADDSGLPNDRFFAVRPEGSVSTLKIQRTERGDSAVYLCASSSKTGGSAEAFFGQGTRLTVV.

This clone has a single count. The genes are TRBV21-1 and TRBJ2-3; the table names TRBD1, a call not compared with the DNA. TRBV21-1 is described as a pseudogene. CDR3 length equals 20 residues. The CDR3 loop is CASSKPIGGGKPMGPDTQYF. CDR3 bases: TGTGCCAGCAGCAAACCAATTGGGGGCGGAAAACCCATGGGCCCAGATACGCAGTATTTT.

The chain recombines TRBV30 with TRBJ1-6; no definite D call. The germline CDR1 and CDR2 sequences are GTSNPN and SVGIG (reference sequence). V lost 3 bases and J lost 8, with 20 bases in between. The CDR3 is made up of 16 amino acids. CDR3 nucleotides: TGTGCCTGGAGCCCAAGTTTGGTCCGCCGGGATTCACCCCTCCACTTT. Amino acids: CAWSPSLVRRDSPLHF. The whole variable domain, remainder taken from reference TRBV30 and TRBJ1-6, is SQTIHQWPATLVQPVGSPLSLECTVEGTSNPNLYWYRQAAGRGLQLLFYSVGIGQISSEVPQNLSASRPQDRQFILSSKKLLLSDSGFYLCAWSPSLVRRDSPLHFGNGTRLTVT.

The sample holds a few counts of this clone. The chain employs TRBV7-8 and TRBJ2-2, with D maybe TRBD2 (5 bases). This CDR3 is 14 amino acids long. With 6 bases removed from V and 4 bases from J, the gap between germline ends came to 12 bases. Germline lookup yields CDR1 SGHVS and CDR2 FQNEAQ. This chain's CDR3 is CASSGEGTTGELFF. As DNA, the CDR3 is TGTGCCAGCAGTGGAGAGGGAACCACCGGGGAGCTGTTTTTT.

This chain links TRBV24-1 with TRBJ1-4, with TRBD1 matching over 7 bases. With V trimmed by 6 bases and J by 6 bases, 21 bases remained unmatched. The CDR3 consists of 19 residues. The germline V gene encodes CDR1 KGHDR and CDR2 SFDVKD. The CDR3 DNA follows: TGTGCCACCAGTTACGGGGCCTGGGTGGGGACAGCGCTATATGAAAAACTGTTTTTT. This codes for CATSYGAWVGTALYEKLFF.

The chain employs TRBV10-3 and TRBJ2-7; tentative D call: TRBD2 (5 bases). Germline V lookup: CDR1 ENHRY, CDR2 SYGVKD. V lost 7 bases and J 5 bases, leaving 12 bases between the germline ends. The CDR3 is made up of 12 amino acids. CDR3 protein: CAITREVDEQYV. CDR3 bases: TGTGCCATCACTCGGGAAGTGGACGAGCAGTACGTC.

V gene TRBV28 combines with J gene TRBJ1-5, with D perhaps matching TRBD1 (6 bases). V lost 7 bases, J lost 2 bases, and 9 bases lay in between. Germline loops: CDR1 MDHEN, CDR2 SYDVKM. The CDR3 loop spans 13 amino acids. The CDR3 loop reads CASIRTGNQPQHF. CDR3 DNA: TGTGCCAGCATAAGGACAGGCAATCAGCCCCAGCATTTT.

This clone was counted once. The chain's CDR3 is CASSYHPRGGGNEQFF. The CDR3, as DNA: TGTGCCAGCAGTTACCACCCTAGGGGGGGCGGCAATGAGCAGTTCTTC. This chain uses TRBV6-5 with TRBJ2-1, with D possibly matching TRBD2 (7 bases). The germline V gene has CDR1 MNHEY and CDR2 SVGAGI. V was pared by 2 bases and J by 6 bases, with 17 bases between. The CDR3 is made up of 16 amino acids.

The rearrangement links TRBV9 to TRBJ2-5; D may be TRBD2 (7 bases). CDR1 is SGDLS and CDR2 is YYNGEE in the germline V gene. Trimming shortened V by 1 base and J by 4 bases, and 11 bases separated the two germline ends. This CDR3 contains 14 residues. The CDR3 loop reads CASSVSGGRETQYF. In DNA, the CDR3 is TGTGCCAGCAGCGTATCGGGGGGCAGAGAGACCCAGTACTTC. Based on the CDR3 plus reference TRBV9 and TRBJ2-5, the full variable domain is DSGVTQTPKHLITATGQRVTLRCSPRSGDLSVYWYQQSLDQGLQFLIQYYNGEERAKGNILERFSAQQFPDLHSELNLSSLELGDSALYFCASSVSGGRETQYFGPGTRLLVL.

V and J are TRBV27 and TRBJ1-3, with D perhaps matching TRBD1 (6 bases). The CDR3 totals 15 residues. Trimming pared 4 bases from V and 4 bases from J, leaving 14 bases between. Germline CDR1 and CDR2: MNHEY and SMNVEV (reference sequence). The CDR3 DNA reads TGTGCCAGCAGTTCTAGGGGGGGCTACGGAAACACCATATATTTT. Translation: CASSSRGGYGNTIYF.

Note on this clone: This sample includes further DNA sequences coding for the same CDR3. V and J are TRBV3-1 (or the pseudogene TRBV3-2) and TRBJ1-4; no firm D call. CDR1 is LGHDT, CDR2 YNNKEL, per germline (reference sequence). The CDR3 is 12 amino acids. Trimming stripped 3 bases from V and 11 bases from J, with 10 bases between. This CDR3 reads CASSQGREKLFF. The CDR3 bases are TGTGCCAGCAGCCAGGGCAGAGAGAAACTGTTTTTT.

The chain carries TRBV3-1 (or the pseudogene TRBV3-2) and TRBJ2-1; D remains ambiguous. Germline lookup yields CDR1 LGHDT and CDR2 YNNKEL (reference sequence). This CDR3 contains 14 residues. V was shortened by 2 bases and J by 5 bases, with 10 bases between the two germline ends. This CDR3 reads CASSQSSINNEQFF. CDR3 coding DNA: TGTGCCAGCAGCCAATCTTCTATCAACAATGAGCAGTTCTTC.

There are a few counts of this clone. The chain has TRBV9 and TRBJ2-1, with 10 bases lining up with TRBD1. V dropped 4 bases and J dropped 3; count of bases not matched to a gene: 4. Germline V gives CDR1 SGDLS, CDR2 YYNGEE. The CDR3 has 15 amino acids. As DNA, the CDR3 is TGTGCCAGCAGCCCAGGACAGGGGGTCTACAATGAGCAGTTCTTC. Translated, it gives CASSPGQGVYNEQFF.

The chain links TRBV11-3 to TRBJ2-1; possible D gene TRBD2, 6 bases. Germline CDR1 SGHNT, CDR2 YENEEA. Deletions cut 1 base from V and 10 bases from J, with 8 bases between. The CDR3 is made up of 12 amino acids. DNA of the CDR3: TGTGCCAGCAGCTTAGGGACTACCGAGCAGTTCTTC. This codes for CASSLGTTEQFF.

The CDR3 here is CASSLSGPYEQYF. The CDR3 DNA reads TGTGCCAGCAGCCTTAGCGGGCCCTACGAGCAGTACTTC. The chain has TRBV12-3 or TRBV12-4 and TRBJ2-7, with 7 bases that match TRBD2. Unmatched junction bases numbered 4, after V lost 6 bases and J lost 2 bases. CDR3 length: 13 residues.

The rearrangement links TRBV5-1 to TRBJ2-2, with 8 bases identical to TRBD2. J was trimmed by 2 bases and V by 5 bases; bases with no gene match: 17. CDR3 length equals 19 residues. Germline CDR1 SGHRS, CDR2 YFSETQ. The CDR3 region is CASSPNKGLANSNTGELFF. CDR3 nucleotides: TGCGCCAGCAGTCCCAACAAAGGACTAGCCAACTCCAACACCGGGGAGCTGTTTTTT.

This clone was detected only once. J is TRBJ1-1 and V is TRBV11-3, with D uncertain. CDR1 and CDR2 (germline): SGHNT, YENEEA. Between the trimmed V and J ends, which lost 0 bases and 4 bases, there was a span of 6 bases. The CDR3 runs 13 residues. In DNA form, the CDR3 reads TGTGCCAGCAGCTTAGAGTCGGGCACTGAAGCTTTCTTT. Translated, it gives CASSLESGTEAFF. Full variable domain (missing parts from reference TRBV11-3 and TRBJ1-1): EAGVVQSPRYKIIEKKQPVAFWCNPISGHNTLYWYLQNLGQGPELLIRYENEEAVDDSQLPKDRFSAERLKGVDSTLKIQPAELGDSAVYLCASSLESGTEAFFGQGTRLTVV.